The next 11 T cell receptor beta chains were all read from a single sample in a study of post-analysis software for immune sequencing data. General study results and limits: Controls showed lower frequencies than patients for roughly 5 TRBV segments, and TRBV5-6, TRBV5-1 and TRBV20-1 were among these.

No antigen has been identified for these receptors. Unique molecular identifiers featured in each of the TCR beta cDNA libraries. In TCRdb, the PCR reads were re-called with MiXCR into one record per CDR3 protein. This repertoire shows some 690,000 distinct CDR3 sequences, 55% to 70% found once; its top ten account for roughly 12%. The source material was blood. The receptors stem from a girl aged 2-10 years with multiple sclerosis.

The chain's CDR3 is CASSSPGGLGNPEQYF. DNA of the CDR3: TGCGCCAGCAGCTCTCCGGGGGGGCTAGGTAATCCTGAGCAGTACTTC. The genes are TRBV5-1 and TRBJ2-5, with 8 bases lining up with TRBD2. Germline CDR1 and CDR2: SGHRS and YFSETQ. This CDR3 has 16 residues. Germline trimming cut 3 bases from V and 11 bases from J; bases unmatched to any gene: 18. The variable domain in full, completed from reference TRBV5-1 and TRBJ2-5, reads KAGVTQTPRYLIKTRGQQVTLSCSPISGHRSVSWYQQTPGQGLQFLFEYFSETQRNKGNFPGRFSGRQFSNSRSEMNVSTLELGDSALYLCASSSPGGLGNPEQYFGPGTRLLVL.

This chain uses TRBV7-3 with TRBJ1-2, with D possibly being TRBD1 (6 bases). This CDR3 is built from 13 residues. The germline gives CDR1 SGHTA, CDR2 FQGTGA. Between the trimmed V and J ends, which lost 2 bases and 7 bases, there was a span of 11 bases. The CDR3 sequence: CASSLDGGGGYTF. CDR3 coding DNA: TGTGCCAGCAGCTTAGACGGGGGCGGTGGCTACACCTTC.

The rearrangement uses TRBV29-1 and TRBJ1-2, with 9 bases aligning to TRBD1. Germline V gene data show CDR1 as SQVTM and CDR2 as ANQGSEA. The CDR3 loop spans 14 amino acids. J was trimmed by 6 bases and V by 6 bases; bases with no gene match: 11. CDR3 region: CSVEDRGYSNGYTF. CDR3 DNA sequence: TGCAGCGTCGAGGACAGGGGATATTCCAATGGCTACACCTTC.

The chain carries TRBV20-1 and TRBJ2-3, with 9 bases identical to TRBD2. Trimming cost V 3 bases and J 3 bases; bases outside gene matches: 4. The CDR3 is 14 residues long. Germline V gene data show CDR1 as DFQATT and CDR2 as SNEGSKA (reference sequence). The CDR3 sequence: CSASIAGETDTQYF. The CDR3 bases are TGCAGTGCTAGCATAGCGGGAGAAACAGATACGCAGTATTTT.

This clonotype has just a few counts. The V call is TRBV2, the J call TRBJ2-1, with D perhaps TRBD2 (6 bases). This CDR3 region has 15 residues. Trimming left V 0 bases short and J 2 bases short, with 8 bases between. CDR1 is SNHLY, CDR2 FYNNEI, per germline. CDR3 sequence (DNA): TGTGCCAGCAGTGAAGCGCGGGGACCCTACAATGAGCAGTTCTTC. Amino acid sequence: CASSEARGPYNEQFF.

This chain links TRBV20-1 with TRBJ1-1; 10 bases fit TRBD1. In germline, CDR1 is DFQATT, CDR2 SNEGSKA (reference sequence). The CDR3 consists of 17 residues. Trimming removed 3 bases from V and 5 bases from J; junction bases left unmatched: 15. CDR3 coding DNA: TGCAGTGCTAGTTCTATACCGGGACAGGGGATAGGAACTGAAGCTTTCTTT. Translated: CSASSIPGQGIGTEAFF.

This chain connects TRBV10-3 to TRBJ2-7; the D call may be TRBD1 or TRBD2 (6 bases each). V lost 6 bases, J lost 2 bases, and 11 bases lay in between. Germline V gene data show CDR1 as ENHRY and CDR2 as SYGVKD. This CDR3 has 13 residues. CDR3 coding DNA: TGTGCCATCAGGGCGGGACATACCTACGAGCAGTACTTC. As protein: CAIRAGHTYEQYF.

The V and J genes are TRBV12-3 or TRBV12-4 and TRBJ2-1, with 8 bases matching TRBD2. Trimming cost V 2 bases and J 3 bases; bases outside gene matches: 3. The CDR3 loop spans 15 amino acids. The CDR3 sequence is CASSLNSGVYNEQFF. CDR3 in DNA: TGTGCCAGCAGTTTAAATAGCGGGGTCTACAATGAGCAGTTCTTC.

The chain couples TRBV15 to TRBJ2-1, with D tentatively TRBD2 (5 bases). Germline V gene data show CDR1 as LNHNV and CDR2 as YYDKDF (reference sequence). V was cut by 5 bases and J by 3 bases, with 17 bases left in between. This CDR3 has 16 residues. Here the CDR3 reads CATSRPGIGGYNEQFF. CDR3 nucleotides: TGTGCCACCAGCCGCCCCGGGATAGGTGGCTACAATGAGCAGTTCTTC.

This clonotype was detected only a few times. The V gene is TRBV9, the J gene TRBJ2-1, with D unclear. The CDR3 totals 13 residues. The V and J ends lost 2 bases and 7 bases respectively, with 10 bases between them. CDR1 is SGDLS and CDR2 is YYNGEE in the germline V gene. CDR3 DNA: TGTGCCAGCAGCGTGGTCCCGGAAAATGAGCAGTTCTTC. Its translation is CASSVVPENEQFF.

This clonotype showed up just a few times. This chain uses TRBV7-2 with TRBJ2-3; TRBD1 matches at 11 bases. CDR3 size: 15 residues. Germline-derived CDR1 and CDR2 are SGHTA and FQGNSA. V was clipped by 2 bases and J by 5 bases; unmatched bases: 3. CDR3 coding DNA: TGTGCCAGCAGCTTACGGACAGGGGGCGGAGATACGCAGTATTTT. Residues: CASSLRTGGGDTQYF.